The 19 T cell receptor beta chains given below trace back to one sample, sequenced in a study of T cell repertoires in cytomegalovirus infection. One entry per CDR3 protein, called by TCRdb with MiXCR from the reads. The sample has fewer than 1,000,000 distinct CDR3 sequences, less than 40% seen once; the top ten hold over 12%. Their cognate antigens are unknown. The sequences come from cultured CD8+ T cells from PBMCs, collected from culture after CMV antigen stimulation. These receptors originate from a human donor in good health (CMV status not recorded). Some clones in this sample may be carry-over from other donors' samples.

This clonotype was seen a handful of times. The chain has TRBV19 and TRBJ2-1; D is perhaps TRBD1 or TRBD2 (6 bases each). Germline-derived CDR1 and CDR2 are LNHDA and SQIVND (reference sequence). The CDR3 is 16 amino acids. V was trimmed by 5 bases and J by 5 bases, leaving 19 bases between them. The CDR3: CASSGYYPGGHNEQFF. The CDR3 nucleotides are TGTGCCAGTAGTGGATACTACCCCGGGGGCCACAATGAGCAGTTCTTC. Drawing the rest from reference TRBV19 and TRBJ2-1, the complete variable domain is DGGITQSPKYLFRKEGQNVTLSCEQNLNHDAMYWYRQDPGQGLRLIYYSQIVNDFQKGDIAEGYSVSREKKESFPLTVTSAQKNPTAFYLCASSGYYPGGHNEQFFGPGTRLTVL.

The rearrangement uses TRBV6-6 and TRBJ2-1; unclear D gene. With 5 bases removed from V and 0 bases from J, the gap between germline ends came to 8 bases. This CDR3 has 14 residues. Germline V CDR1 and CDR2: MNHNY, SVGAGI (reference sequence). The CDR3 spells CASSNWGSYNEQFF. Written as DNA, the CDR3 is TGTGCCAGCAGTAACTGGGGCTCCTACAATGAGCAGTTCTTC.

This clonotype turned up a few times. The chain combines TRBV29-1 with TRBJ2-1; D is ambiguous. Germline CDR1 is SQVTM and CDR2 is ANQGSEA. V was shortened by 7 bases and J by 5 bases, with 18 bases between the two germline ends. The CDR3 has 14 amino acids. The CDR3 reads CSALGRQGNNEQFF. DNA of the CDR3: TGCAGCGCCTTGGGCAGGCAAGGGAACAATGAGCAGTTCTTC.

The rearrangement joins TRBV28 to TRBJ1-4; D remains ambiguous. The CDR3 totals 16 residues. V lost 5 bases to trimming and J lost 4 bases, with 17 bases between them. Per germline, CDR1 MDHEN and CDR2 SYDVKM. CDR3 region: CASSLPSLEVNEKLFF. In DNA, the CDR3 is TGTGCCAGCAGTCTCCCGAGCCTTGAAGTTAATGAAAAACTGTTTTTT. Full variable domain (missing parts from reference TRBV28 and TRBJ1-4): DVKVTQSSRYLVKRTGEKVFLECVQDMDHENMFWYRQDPGLGLRLIYFSYDVKMKEKGDIPEGYSVSREKKERFSLILESASTNQTSMYLCASSLPSLEVNEKLFFGSGTQLSVL.

The chain combines TRBV6-2 or TRBV6-3 with TRBJ1-2; D is undetermined. There are 13 residues in the CDR3. V was trimmed by 2 bases and J by 8 bases, leaving 12 bases between them. In germline, CDR1 is MNHEY, CDR2 SVGEGT. CDR3: CASSYVGEGGYTF. As DNA, the CDR3 is TGTGCCAGCAGTTACGTCGGGGAAGGAGGCTACACCTTC.

The V and J genes are TRBV28 and TRBJ1-1; D call uncertain. The germline CDR1 and CDR2 sequences are MDHEN and SYDVKM. The V and J ends lost 3 bases and 1 base respectively, with 9 bases between them. The CDR3 covers 14 residues. The CDR3 bases are TGTGCCAGCAGTTTGACGGCAGCGAACACTGAAGCTTTCTTT. As protein: CASSLTAANTEAFF.

This clonotype came up many times. V gene TRBV7-2 combines with J gene TRBJ2-7; D possibly corresponds to TRBD1 (6 bases). Germline V gene sequence: CDR1 SGHTA, CDR2 FQGNSA. This CDR3 has 14 residues. Trimming pared 5 bases from V and 2 bases from J, leaving 13 bases between. DNA of the CDR3: TGTGCCAGCAGCCCCAGGGGTCCCCCCTACGAGCAGTACGTC. Protein sequence: CASSPRGPPYEQYV.

This clonotype was recorded many times. V usage is TRBV7-6 and J usage is TRBJ2-4; D could derive from TRBD1 or TRBD2 (5 bases each). Per the germline V gene, CDR1 is SGHVS and CDR2 is FNYEAQ. The CDR3 runs 16 residues. Trimming took 4 bases from V and 3 from J, leaving 16 bases between them. The CDR3 region has the DNA TGTGCCAGCAGCTCCCTAGTTGGGGGAGTCAAAAACATTCAGTACTTC. Amino acids: CASSSLVGGVKNIQYF.

The chain is built from TRBV5-6 and TRBJ2-7; D not certain. This CDR3 contains 12 residues. Deletions cut 4 bases from V and 7 bases from J, with 12 bases between. CDR1 and CDR2 (germline): SGHDT, YYEEEE. Here the CDR3 reads CASSTSVGEQYF. The CDR3 DNA follows: TGTGCCAGCAGCACCAGCGTGGGGGAGCAGTACTTC.

A few counts support this clonotype. The chain carries TRBV11-3 and TRBJ2-1; possible D gene TRBD2, 6 bases. Germline CDR1 SGHNT, CDR2 YENEEA. The CDR3 spans 12 residues. Trimming pared 1 base from V and 13 bases from J, leaving 11 bases between. The CDR3 loop is CASSLGSSGQFF. As DNA, the CDR3 is TGTGCCAGCAGCTTAGGGAGTAGCGGTCAGTTCTTC.

This clonotype appeared a few times. V usage is TRBV7-6 and J usage is TRBJ2-2; 7 bases are a match to TRBD2. Germline lookup yields CDR1 SGHVS and CDR2 FNYEAQ. The V and J ends lost 5 bases and 2 bases, in that order; junction bases with no gene match: 11. This CDR3 is 17 amino acids long. This chain's CDR3 is CASSPRYGLENTGELFF. The CDR3 region has the DNA TGTGCCAGCAGCCCCCGGTACGGACTAGAAAACACCGGGGAGCTGTTTTTT.

V usage is TRBV15 and J usage is TRBJ2-1, with D uncertain. The V and J ends lost 5 bases and 4 bases respectively, with 9 bases between them. CDR3 length: 13 residues. The V gene's germline CDR1 is LNHNV and CDR2 YYDKDF (reference sequence). Written as DNA, the CDR3 is TGTGCCACCAGCGGCAGGAATTACAATGAGCAGTTCTTC. Translated, it gives CATSGRNYNEQFF.

This clonotype was seen a handful of times. J is TRBJ2-3 and V is TRBV9, with 7 bases identical to TRBD1. Germline loops: CDR1 SGDLS, CDR2 YYNGEE. The ends lost 3 bases at V and 3 bases at J; junction bases unmatched: 4. There are 14 residues in the CDR3. CDR3 bases: TGTGCCAGCAGCGAGGGGGCTCGGACAGATACGCAGTATTTT. Its translation: CASSEGARTDTQYF.

The rearrangement links TRBV6-6 to TRBJ2-4; TRBD1 matches at 8 bases. Germline V gene sequence: CDR1 MNHNY, CDR2 SVGAGI (reference sequence). The ends lost 6 bases at V and 12 bases at J; junction bases unmatched: 7. The CDR3 runs to 12 residues. CDR3 DNA: TGTGCCAGCAGCCAGGGACAGGTTGATCAGTACTTC. This sequence encodes CASSQGQVDQYF.

This clonotype was detected only a few times. The CDR3 nucleotides read TGTGCCAGCAGCACCTTGACCACATACAATGAGCAGTTCTTC. It yields the protein CASSTLTTYNEQFF. The rearrangement joins TRBV7-9 to TRBJ2-1, with no clear D. This CDR3 comprises 14 residues. Germline CDR1 SEHNR, CDR2 FQNEAQ (reference sequence). Trimming removed 5 bases from V and 4 bases from J, with 12 bases in between.

The sample holds a few counts of this clonotype. V and J are TRBV19 and TRBJ1-1; TRBD1 agrees at 8 bases. After removal of 8 bases from V and 1 base from J, the junction contained 12 bases not matched to a gene. Germline V lookup: CDR1 LNHDA, CDR2 SQIVND (reference sequence). The CDR3 extends over 16 amino acids. CDR3 protein: CASRTGTSGENTEAFF. In nucleotides, the CDR3 is TGTGCCAGTCGGACAGGGACCTCGGGTGAGAACACTGAAGCTTTCTTT.

About this clonotype itself: At one end, the junction sequence differs from germline, possibly due to a read error. V usage is TRBV27 and J usage is TRBJ2-6; D gene uncertain. CDR3 length equals 13 residues. Germline loops: CDR1 MNHEY, CDR2 SMNVEV (reference sequence). The CDR3 reads CASSPTGTNVLTF. Written as DNA, the CDR3 is TGTGCCAGCAGCCCGACTGGGACCAACGTCCTGACTTTC.

This clonotype came up many times. The chain employs TRBV6-6 and TRBJ2-7; 8 nucleotides align to TRBD2. V lost 9 bases to trimming and J lost 4 bases; unmatched junction nucleotides: 11. Germline-derived CDR1 and CDR2 are MNHNY and SVGAGI (reference sequence). CDR3 length equals 14 residues. The CDR3: CASRRLAGRYEQYF. CDR3 coding DNA: TGTGCCAGTAGGCGGCTAGCGGGCCGTTACGAGCAGTACTTC.

This sequence joins TRBV27 and TRBJ2-5; D is unresolved. The CDR3 consists of 14 residues. Germline V lookup: CDR1 MNHEY, CDR2 SMNVEV (reference sequence). The V end was cut by 6 bases, the J end by 4 bases, with 15 bases between. The CDR3 reads CASSLTLVGETQYF. CDR3 DNA sequence: TGTGCCAGCAGCCTTACACTCGTGGGAGAGACCCAGTACTTC.